This entry lists 4 T cell receptor beta chains sequenced from one sample in a study of T cells expressing NK-cell markers. TCRdb re-called the 5' RACE reads and catalogs CDR3 proteins one per entry, DNA excluded. The sample includes about 460,000 distinct CDR3 sequences. The sequencing input was blood T cells: a sorted CD56 or NKG2C T cell subset, CD4+ or CD8+ T cells, or bulk PBMC T cells (not recorded which). The receptors were sampled from a woman between 50 and 59 years old in good health.

The genes are TRBV30 and TRBJ2-1; TCRdb lists TRBD1, though no DNA is available to test this call. The germline V gene has CDR1 GTSNPN and CDR2 SVGIG (reference sequence). The CDR3 length is 11 residues. This chain's CDR3 is CAWDVPGEQFF.

This rearrangement joins TRBV7-8 to TRBJ2-2; checking the TCRdb D call of TRBD2 is not possible without DNA. CDR3 size: 15 residues. Germline V gene data show CDR1 as SGHVS and CDR2 as FQNEAQ. CDR3 sequence: CASSLMTSGAGELFF.

The chain is built from TRBV24-1 and TRBJ2-2; TCRdb reports TRBD1, a call that lacks DNA to check it against. This CDR3 contains 16 residues. CDR1 KGHDR and CDR2 SFDVKD come from the germline V gene. This chain's CDR3 is CATEGQGRVKAGELFF.

J is TRBJ2-3 and V is TRBV20-1; TCRdb's D gene call, TRBD1, goes unchecked for lack of DNA. Germline CDR1 and CDR2: DFQATT and SNEGSKA (reference sequence). This CDR3 region has 15 residues. Here the CDR3 reads CSAPMNGHGTDTQYF.